The 27 T cell receptor beta chains given below trace back to one sample, sequenced in a study of lymphopenia after photon versus proton radiotherapy. Using immunoSEQ multiplex PCR, the repertoire was profiled, and TCRdb retains in-frame clones only, with some absent. The table includes 160,000 or so clones, less than 90% detected once. The specimen comprised peripheral blood, sampled from a patient treated with photon-based radiotherapy. These receptors were taken from a man aged 45 to 65 with gastric cancer.

This clone has just one count. The rearrangement links TRBV7-2 to TRBJ2-2; possibly TRBD1 or TRBD2 for D (6 bases each). Deletions cut 10 bases from V and 7 bases from J, with 19 bases between. Germline V gene lookup returns CDR1 SGHTA and CDR2 FQGNSA. The CDR3 loop spans 14 amino acids. The CDR3 DNA follows: TGTGCCATCTCAGGCCGGGGGCGGGTCGGGGAGCTGTTTTTT. This translates into CAISGRGRVGELFF.

The chain is built from TRBV5-1 and TRBJ2-7; tentative D call: TRBD1 (6 bases). Germline CDR1 reads SGHRS; CDR2 reads YFSETQ. The CDR3 loop spans 15 amino acids. The V gene lost 3 bases and the J gene lost 3 bases, with 16 bases spanning the gap. The CDR3 DNA is TGCGCCAGCAGCTGGTCGGACAGCCCAGTCTACGAGCAGTACTTC. It yields the protein CASSWSDSPVYEQYF.

This rearrangement joins TRBV9 to TRBJ1-1, with TRBD1 as a possible D gene (5 bases). V was cut by 0 bases and J by 0 bases, with 9 bases left in between. This CDR3 has 15 residues. Looked up from germline, CDR1 is SGDLS and CDR2 is YYNGEE. DNA of the CDR3: TGTGCCAGCAGCGTAGCACCGGGGGTGAACACTGAAGCTTTCTTT. It encodes CASSVAPGVNTEAFF.

The chain employs TRBV9 and TRBJ2-2; D might be TRBD2 (6 bases). CDR1 and CDR2 (germline): SGDLS, YYNGEE. Trimming removed 6 bases from V and 3 bases from J, with 12 bases in between. The CDR3 runs to 14 residues. The CDR3 DNA follows: TGTGCCAGCACCGATAGCGGATACACCGGGGAGCTGTTTTTT. Its protein product is CASTDSGYTGELFF. The entire variable domain, with the rest obtained from reference TRBV9 and TRBJ2-2, is as follows: DSGVTQTPKHLITATGQRVTLRCSPRSGDLSVYWYQQSLDQGLQFLIQYYNGEERAKGNILERFSAQQFPDLHSELNLSSLELGDSALYFCASTDSGYTGELFFGEGSRLTVL.

The rearrangement links TRBV15 to TRBJ2-7; either TRBD1 or TRBD2 may fit D (5 bases each). The CDR3 consists of 15 residues. Trimming pared 1 base from V and 0 bases from J, leaving 10 bases between. The germline V gene has CDR1 LNHNV and CDR2 YYDKDF (reference sequence). CDR3: CATSRAGGSSYEQYF. The CDR3 nucleotides are TGTGCCACCAGCAGAGCTGGGGGAAGCTCCTACGAGCAGTACTTC.

V and J are TRBV28 and TRBJ1-2, with unresolved D. Germline values: CDR1 MDHEN, CDR2 SYDVKM. V lost 5 bases to trimming and J lost 0 bases, with 7 bases between them. The CDR3 runs 13 residues. The CDR3 DNA reads as TGTGCCAGCAGTGAAATGACTAACTATGGCTACACCTTC. Its translation is CASSEMTNYGYTF.

The chain carries TRBV5-6 and TRBJ2-7; 10 positions agree with TRBD2. Trimming took 0 bases from V and 0 from J; bases not matched to a gene: 9. The germline V gene has CDR1 SGHDT and CDR2 YYEEEE. This CDR3 spans 18 amino acids. CDR3 region: CASSLGGSGRLHSYEQYF. The DNA for the CDR3 is TGTGCCAGCAGCTTGGGGGGTAGCGGGAGGCTTCACTCCTACGAGCAGTACTTC.

V is TRBV6-5 and J is TRBJ2-1, with 8 positions matching TRBD1. CDR1 is MNHEY, CDR2 SVGAGI, per germline. V dropped 6 bases and J dropped 7; count of bases not matched to a gene: 11. The CDR3 has 15 residues. CDR3 sequence reads: CASSQDRAPRNEQFF. Written as DNA, the CDR3 is TGTGCCAGCAGCCAGGACAGGGCACCGCGGAATGAGCAGTTCTTC.

This clone turned up a few times. V is TRBV5-1 and J is TRBJ2-7; TRBD2 agrees at 7 bases. The germline V gene has CDR1 SGHRS and CDR2 YFSETQ. The ends lost 5 bases at V and 2 bases at J; junction bases unmatched: 10. The CDR3 totals 15 residues. CDR3 residues: CASRLSTSVAYEQYF. As DNA, the CDR3 is TGCGCCAGCAGGCTATCCACTAGCGTTGCCTACGAGCAGTACTTC. The full variable domain, rest sourced from reference TRBV5-1 and TRBJ2-7, is KAGVTQTPRYLIKTRGQQVTLSCSPISGHRSVSWYQQTPGQGLQFLFEYFSETQRNKGNFPGRFSGRQFSNSRSEMNVSTLELGDSALYLCASRLSTSVAYEQYFGPGTRLTVT.

The rearrangement uses TRBV14 and TRBJ1-2; tentatively, D is TRBD1 (6 bases). Per the germline V gene, CDR1 is SGHDN and CDR2 is FVKESK. V lost 2 bases, J lost 4 bases, and 8 bases lay in between. This CDR3 has 13 amino acids. CDR3 sequence: CASSQTGFYGYTF. CDR3 bases: TGTGCCAGCAGCCAAACAGGGTTCTATGGCTACACCTTC.

The chain carries TRBV7-3 and TRBJ2-3; D possibly corresponds to TRBD2 (5 bases). The ends were cut back, 2 bases at V and 1 base at J, with 16 bases in the middle. CDR3 length: 17 residues. Looked up from germline, CDR1 is SGHTA and CDR2 is FQGTGA. CDR3 region: CASSLVLRTEGTDTQYF. The CDR3, as DNA: TGTGCCAGCAGCTTAGTTCTTCGGACGGAGGGCACAGATACGCAGTATTTT.

The chain recombines TRBV27 with TRBJ2-1; D remains ambiguous. Trimming took off 9 bases at V and 0 bases at J, with 12 bases between the two ends. The CDR3 runs 14 residues. CDR1 is MNHEY and CDR2 is SMNVEV in the germline V gene (reference sequence). The CDR3 DNA is TGTGCCAGTGGAAAAGAGTCCTCCTACAATGAGCAGTTCTTC. Its protein product is CASGKESSYNEQFF.

The V call is TRBV5-5, the J call TRBJ2-3, with D unresolved. From germline, CDR1 is SGHKS and CDR2 YYEKEE (reference sequence). With 1 base removed from V and 4 bases from J, the gap between germline ends came to 13 bases. The CDR3 consists of 15 residues. This CDR3 is CASSLLFSGPDTQYF. The DNA of the CDR3 is TGTGCCAGCAGCTTGTTGTTTTCGGGTCCAGATACGCAGTATTTT.

This clone was recorded only once. The chain recombines TRBV28 with TRBJ1-1; D may be TRBD1 (5 bases). The V gene's germline CDR1 is MDHEN and CDR2 SYDVKM. The V gene lost 5 bases and the J gene lost 4 bases, with 11 bases spanning the gap. The CDR3 is 13 residues long. The CDR3 region is CASSTTRGTEAFF. The CDR3 DNA is TGTGCCAGCAGTACCACAAGGGGCACTGAAGCTTTCTTT.

DNA for the CDR3: TGTGCCAGCAGCTTAGGAGCTAATGAGCAGTTCTTC. The encoded protein is CASSLGANEQFF. This chain joins TRBV5-4 and TRBJ2-1; D remains ambiguous. Germline CDR1 SGHNT, CDR2 YYREEE (reference sequence). Trimming left V 2 bases short and J 7 bases short, with 7 bases between. The CDR3 runs to 12 residues.

V is TRBV4-1 and J is TRBJ1-5; TRBD1 might be the D (6 bases). V lost 2 bases and J lost 4, with 12 bases in between. The CDR3 has 15 amino acids. CDR1 is MGHRA, CDR2 YSYEKL, per germline. The CDR3 sequence: CASSQPRTANQPQHF. The DNA for the CDR3 is TGCGCCAGCAGCCAACCCCGGACAGCAAATCAGCCCCAGCATTTT.

The CDR3 nucleotides read TGTGCCAGCAGCTCGACAGGGGGCCGCATGAACACTGAAGCTTTCTTT. This translates into CASSSTGGRMNTEAFF. The rearrangement uses TRBV7-2 and TRBJ1-1; 10 bases map to TRBD1. CDR1 is SGHTA, CDR2 FQGNSA, per germline. With V trimmed by 4 bases and J by 0 bases, 5 bases remained unmatched. This CDR3 is built from 16 residues.

This clone was seen only a few times. This rearrangement joins TRBV28 to TRBJ1-2, with D unresolved. The CDR3 runs to 14 residues. V was pared by 6 bases and J by 8 bases, with 19 bases between. Per the germline V gene, CDR1 is MDHEN and CDR2 is SYDVKM. CDR3 residues: CASSPSVSGYGYTF. CDR3 sequence (DNA): TGTGCCAGCAGCCCTTCCGTATCGGGTTACGGCTACACCTTC.

V usage is TRBV25-1 and J usage is TRBJ1-1; tentative D call: TRBD1 (5 bases). Germline CDR1 MGHDK, CDR2 SYGVNS. The CDR3 extends over 13 amino acids. The germline V and J ends were trimmed by 7 bases and 5 bases, with 14 bases remaining between them. This CDR3 is CASKGGAGTEAFF. CDR3 in DNA: TGTGCCAGCAAGGGAGGGGCCGGTACTGAAGCTTTCTTT.

The V and J genes are TRBV4-1 and TRBJ1-2, with D uncertain. CDR1 is MGHRA and CDR2 is YSYEKL in the germline V gene. This CDR3 region has 14 residues. V was clipped by 0 bases and J by 0 bases, with 5 bases between them. The CDR3 DNA sequence: TGCGCCAGCAGCCAAGATCTAGCTAACTATGGCTACACCTTC. It translates to CASSQDLANYGYTF.

The chain links TRBV4-1 to TRBJ2-3; TRBD2 matches 14 bases. CDR3 length equals 18 residues. From germline, CDR1 is MGHRA and CDR2 YSYEKL. V shed 4 bases, J shed 2 bases, and the junction held 8 bases outside the gene matches. The CDR3 DNA follows: TGCGCCAGCAGCCCGGGACTAGCGGGAGTCGTTGCCACAGATACGCAGTATTTT. Amino acids: CASSPGLAGVVATDTQYF.

CDR3 in amino acids: CAWSGDSNVRDTQYF. CDR3 DNA: TGTGCCTGGAGTGGAGACAGCAACGTCCGAGATACGCAGTATTTT. The genes are TRBV30 and TRBJ2-3; maybe TRBD1 (5 bases). CDR3 length equals 15 residues. CDR1 is GTSNPN and CDR2 is SVGIG in the germline V gene (reference sequence). The V end lost 1 base, the J end lost 5 bases, and 16 bases lay between the germline ends.

Only one count was recorded for this clone. CDR3 in amino acids: CASSRWDRGPPTNEKLFF. The CDR3 DNA follows: TGTGCCAGCAGTCGGTGGGACAGGGGGCCCCCAACTAATGAAAAACTGTTTTTT. This chain uses TRBV7-8 with TRBJ1-4; 12 bases are a match to TRBD1. With V trimmed by 6 bases and J by 0 bases, 8 bases remained unmatched. The CDR3 sequence is 18 residues long. Germline values: CDR1 SGHVS, CDR2 FQNEAQ. The full variable domain, rest sourced from reference TRBV7-8 and TRBJ1-4, is GAGVSQSPRYKVAKRGQDVALRCDPISGHVSLFWYQQALGQGPEFLTYFQNEAQLDKSGLPSDRFFAERPEGSVSTLKIQRTQQEDSAVYLCASSRWDRGPPTNEKLFFGSGTQLSVL.

The chain combines TRBV27 with TRBJ1-2; no clear D. The germline V gene encodes CDR1 MNHEY and CDR2 SMNVEV (reference sequence). The ends were cut back, 7 bases at V and 2 bases at J, with 14 bases in the middle. The CDR3 contains 14 residues. The CDR3, as DNA: TGTGCCAGCAAGCTAACGGGCCCCAACTATGGCTACACCTTC. Translated: CASKLTGPNYGYTF.

The rearrangement links TRBV28 to TRBJ1-5, with D hard to call. Germline CDR1 is MDHEN and CDR2 is SYDVKM. Deletions cut 2 bases from V and 4 bases from J, with 6 bases between. This CDR3 has 13 amino acids. Written as DNA, the CDR3 is TGTGCCAGCAGTTTAGTCCCGAATCAGCCCCAGCATTTT. It yields the protein CASSLVPNQPQHF. Complete variable domain (other parts from reference TRBV28 and TRBJ1-5): DVKVTQSSRYLVKRTGEKVFLECVQDMDHENMFWYRQDPGLGLRLIYFSYDVKMKEKGDIPEGYSVSREKKERFSLILESASTNQTSMYLCASSLVPNQPQHFGDGTRLSIL.

This clone appeared a single time. V is TRBV4-2 and J is TRBJ2-7; D unresolved. The V gene's germline CDR1 is LGHNA and CDR2 YNFKEQ. V gave up 1 base and J gave up 4 bases, with 11 bases separating them. This CDR3 is 14 amino acids long. This CDR3 is CASSQGGLSYEQYF. The CDR3 coding sequence is TGTGCCAGCAGCCAAGGCGGCCTTAGTTACGAGCAGTACTTC.

The gene calls are TRBV30 and TRBJ1-5; 7 bases match TRBD1. After removal of 2 bases from V and 2 bases from J, the junction contained 3 bases not matched to a gene. The CDR3 is made up of 14 amino acids. In germline, CDR1 is GTSNPN, CDR2 SVGIG (reference sequence). CDR3 DNA sequence: TGTGCCTGGAGTCATACAGGGGGCAATCAGCCCCAGCATTTT. Translating it yields CAWSHTGGNQPQHF.